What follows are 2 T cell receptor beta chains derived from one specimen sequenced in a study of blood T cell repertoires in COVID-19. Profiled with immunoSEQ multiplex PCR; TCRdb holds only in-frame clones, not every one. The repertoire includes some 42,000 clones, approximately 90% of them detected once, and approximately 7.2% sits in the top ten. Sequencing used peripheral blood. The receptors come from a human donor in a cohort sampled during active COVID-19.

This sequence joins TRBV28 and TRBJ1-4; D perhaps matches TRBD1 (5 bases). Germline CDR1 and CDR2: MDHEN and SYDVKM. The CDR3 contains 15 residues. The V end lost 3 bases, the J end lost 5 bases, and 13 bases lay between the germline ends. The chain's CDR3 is CASSFPGGGNEKLFF. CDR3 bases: TGTGCCAGCAGTTTCCCCGGGGGTGGGAATGAAAAACTGTTTTTT.

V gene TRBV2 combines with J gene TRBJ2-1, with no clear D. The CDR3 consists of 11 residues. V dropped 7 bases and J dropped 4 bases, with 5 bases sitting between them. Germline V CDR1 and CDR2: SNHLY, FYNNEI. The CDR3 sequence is CASTGYNEQFF. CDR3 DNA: TGTGCCAGCACCGGGTACAATGAGCAGTTCTTC.